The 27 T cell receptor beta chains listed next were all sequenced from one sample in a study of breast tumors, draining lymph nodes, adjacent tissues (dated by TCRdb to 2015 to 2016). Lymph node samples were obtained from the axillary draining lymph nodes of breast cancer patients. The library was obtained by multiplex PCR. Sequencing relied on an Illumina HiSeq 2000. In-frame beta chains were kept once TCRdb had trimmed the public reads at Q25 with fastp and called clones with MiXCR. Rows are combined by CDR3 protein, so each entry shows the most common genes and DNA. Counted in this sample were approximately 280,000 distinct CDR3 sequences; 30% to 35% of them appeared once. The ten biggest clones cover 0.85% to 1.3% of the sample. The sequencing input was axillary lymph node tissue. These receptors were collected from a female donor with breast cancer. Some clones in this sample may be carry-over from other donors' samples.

CDR3 coding DNA: TGTGCCAGCAGTGAAGCGGGTCAGGGACTAGGTGCACGGGAGCAGTACTTC. It specifies CASSEAGQGLGAREQYF. V and J are TRBV6-1 and TRBJ2-7; TRBD2 matches 8 bases. Germline V lookup: CDR1 MNHNS, CDR2 SASEGT. This CDR3 region has 17 residues. Unmatched junction bases numbered 14, after V lost 0 bases and J lost 7 bases.

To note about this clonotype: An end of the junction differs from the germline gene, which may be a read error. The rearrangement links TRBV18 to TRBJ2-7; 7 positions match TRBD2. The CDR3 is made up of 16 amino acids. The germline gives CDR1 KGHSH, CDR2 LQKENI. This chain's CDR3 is CTSSPPGGPQGLEQYF. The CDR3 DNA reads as TGTACCAGCTCACCACCGGGGGGTCCCCAGGGACTCGAGCAGTACTTC.

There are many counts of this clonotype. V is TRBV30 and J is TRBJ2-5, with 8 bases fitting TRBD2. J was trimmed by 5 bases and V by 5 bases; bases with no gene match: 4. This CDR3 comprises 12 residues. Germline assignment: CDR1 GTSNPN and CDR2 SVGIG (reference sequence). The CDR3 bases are TGTGCCTGGCGACTAGCGATGGAGACCCAGTACTTC. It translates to CAWRLAMETQYF.

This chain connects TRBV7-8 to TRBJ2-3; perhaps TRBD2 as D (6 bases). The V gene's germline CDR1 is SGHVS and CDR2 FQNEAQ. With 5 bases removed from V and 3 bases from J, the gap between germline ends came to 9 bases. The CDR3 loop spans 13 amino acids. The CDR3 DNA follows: TGTGCCAGCAGCCGGGGGAGAACAGATACGCAGTATTTT. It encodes CASSRGRTDTQYF. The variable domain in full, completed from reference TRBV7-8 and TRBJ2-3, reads GAGVSQSPRYKVAKRGQDVALRCDPISGHVSLFWYQQALGQGPEFLTYFQNEAQLDKSGLPSDRFFAERPEGSVSTLKIQRTQQEDSAVYLCASSRGRTDTQYFGPGTRLTVL.

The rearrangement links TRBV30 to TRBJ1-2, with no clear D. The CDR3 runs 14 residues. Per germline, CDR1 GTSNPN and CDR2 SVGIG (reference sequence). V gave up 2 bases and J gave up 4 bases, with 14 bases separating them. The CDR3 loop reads CAWSPERALYGYTF. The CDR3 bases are TGTGCCTGGAGTCCGGAACGTGCCCTCTATGGCTACACCTTC.

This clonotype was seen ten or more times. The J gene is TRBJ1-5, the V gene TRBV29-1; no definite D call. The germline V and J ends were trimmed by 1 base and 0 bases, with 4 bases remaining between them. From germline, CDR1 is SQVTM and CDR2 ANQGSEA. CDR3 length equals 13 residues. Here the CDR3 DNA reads TGCAGCGTTGAAGCGGATAGCAATCAGCCCCAGCATTTT. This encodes CSVEADSNQPQHF.

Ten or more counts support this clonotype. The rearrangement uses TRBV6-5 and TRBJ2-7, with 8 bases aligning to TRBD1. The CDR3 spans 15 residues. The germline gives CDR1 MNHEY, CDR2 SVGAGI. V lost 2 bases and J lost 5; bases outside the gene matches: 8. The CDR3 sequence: CASSYDRDRLNEQYF. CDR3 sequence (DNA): TGTGCCAGCAGTTACGACCGGGACAGGCTCAACGAGCAGTACTTC.

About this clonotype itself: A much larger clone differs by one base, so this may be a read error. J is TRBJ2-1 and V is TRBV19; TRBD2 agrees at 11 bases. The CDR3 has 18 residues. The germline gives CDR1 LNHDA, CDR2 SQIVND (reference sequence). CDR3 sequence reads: CASSTTSGTMSSYNELFF. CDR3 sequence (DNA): TGTGCCAGTAGTACGACTAGCGGGACGATGAGCTCCTACAATGAGCTGTTCTTC.

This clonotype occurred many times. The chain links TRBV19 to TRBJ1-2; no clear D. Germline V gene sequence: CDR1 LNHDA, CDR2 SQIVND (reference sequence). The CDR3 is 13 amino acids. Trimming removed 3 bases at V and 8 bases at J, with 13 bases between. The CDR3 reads CASSILAMAGYTF. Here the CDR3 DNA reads TGTGCCAGTAGTATTTTAGCTATGGCCGGCTACACCTTC. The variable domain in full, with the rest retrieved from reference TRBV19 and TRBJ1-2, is DGGITQSPKYLFRKEGQNVTLSCEQNLNHDAMYWYRQDPGQGLRLIYYSQIVNDFQKGDIAEGYSVSREKKESFPLTVTSAQKNPTAFYLCASSILAMAGYTFGSGTRLTVV.

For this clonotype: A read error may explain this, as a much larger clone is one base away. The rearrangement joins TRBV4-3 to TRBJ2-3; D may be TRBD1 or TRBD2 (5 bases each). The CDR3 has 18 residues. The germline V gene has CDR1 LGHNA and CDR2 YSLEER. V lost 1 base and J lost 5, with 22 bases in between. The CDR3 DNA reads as TGCGCCAGCAGCCAAGGGCCCCCTTCAGGGTGGGGGATAGATACGCAGTATTTT. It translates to CASSQGPPSGWGIDTQYF.

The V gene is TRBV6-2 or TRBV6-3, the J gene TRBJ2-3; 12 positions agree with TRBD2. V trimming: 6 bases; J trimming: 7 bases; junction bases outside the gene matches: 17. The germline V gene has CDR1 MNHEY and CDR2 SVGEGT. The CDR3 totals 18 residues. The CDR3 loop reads CASRPPNLLAGGLHTQYF. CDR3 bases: TGTGCCAGCAGACCGCCGAATCTTCTAGCGGGAGGGCTACATACGCAGTATTTT.

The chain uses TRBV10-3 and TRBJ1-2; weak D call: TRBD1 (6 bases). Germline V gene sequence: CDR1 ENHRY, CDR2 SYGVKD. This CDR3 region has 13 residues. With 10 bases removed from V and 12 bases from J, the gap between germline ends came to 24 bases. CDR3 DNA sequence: TGTGCCACCCAGGGGACGCGAACCTCTGGAAACACCTTC. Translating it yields CATQGTRTSGNTF.

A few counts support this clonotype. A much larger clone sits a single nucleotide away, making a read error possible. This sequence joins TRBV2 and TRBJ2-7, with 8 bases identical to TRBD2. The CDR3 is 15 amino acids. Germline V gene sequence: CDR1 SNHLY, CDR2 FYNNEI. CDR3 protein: CARSEAGDENPPPGF. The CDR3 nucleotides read TGTGCCCGCAGTGAAGCGGGAGATGAGAACCCCCCACCCGGTTTC.

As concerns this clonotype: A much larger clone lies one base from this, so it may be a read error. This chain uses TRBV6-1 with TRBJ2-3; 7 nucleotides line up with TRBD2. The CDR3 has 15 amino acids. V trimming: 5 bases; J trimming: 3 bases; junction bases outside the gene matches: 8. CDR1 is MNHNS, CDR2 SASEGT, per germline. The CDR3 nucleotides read TGTGCCAGCAGTTTACGGGAGGTGGAAACAGATACGCAGTATTTT. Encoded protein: CASSLREVETDTQYF.

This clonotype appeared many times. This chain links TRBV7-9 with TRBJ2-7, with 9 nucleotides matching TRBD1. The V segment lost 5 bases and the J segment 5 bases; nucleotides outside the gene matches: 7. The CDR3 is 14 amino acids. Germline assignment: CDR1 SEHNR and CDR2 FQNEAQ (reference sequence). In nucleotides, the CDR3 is TGTGCCAGCAGCCTCTCCGGGACAGGGAACGAGCAGTACTTC. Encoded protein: CASSLSGTGNEQYF. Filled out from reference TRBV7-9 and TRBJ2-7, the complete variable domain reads DTGVSQNPRHKITKRGQNVTFRCDPISEHNRLYWYRQTLGQGPEFLTYFQNEAQLEKSRLLSDRFSAERPKGSFSTLEIQRTEQGDSAMYLCASSLSGTGNEQYFGPGTRLTVT.

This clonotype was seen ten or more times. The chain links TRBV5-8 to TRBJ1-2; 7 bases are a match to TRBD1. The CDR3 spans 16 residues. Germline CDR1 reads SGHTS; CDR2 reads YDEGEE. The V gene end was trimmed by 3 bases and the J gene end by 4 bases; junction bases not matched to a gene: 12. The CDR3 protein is CASSSEGQPALYGYTF. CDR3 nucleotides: TGTGCCAGCAGCTCCGAGGGACAGCCAGCCCTCTATGGCTACACCTTC.

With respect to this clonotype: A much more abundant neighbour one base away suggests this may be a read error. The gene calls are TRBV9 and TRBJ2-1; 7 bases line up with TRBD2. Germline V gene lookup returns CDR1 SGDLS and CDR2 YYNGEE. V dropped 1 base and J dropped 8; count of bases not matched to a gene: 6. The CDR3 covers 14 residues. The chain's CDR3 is CASSVSGKGDEQFF. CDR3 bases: TGTGCCAGCAGCGTAAGCGGGAAAGGGGATGAGCAGTTCTTC. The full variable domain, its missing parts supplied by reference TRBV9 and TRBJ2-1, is DSGVTQTPKHLITATGQRVTLRCSPRSGDLSVYWYQQSLDQGLQFLIQYYNGEERAKGNILERFSAQQFPDLHSELNLSSLELGDSALYFCASSVSGKGDEQFFGPGTRLTVL.

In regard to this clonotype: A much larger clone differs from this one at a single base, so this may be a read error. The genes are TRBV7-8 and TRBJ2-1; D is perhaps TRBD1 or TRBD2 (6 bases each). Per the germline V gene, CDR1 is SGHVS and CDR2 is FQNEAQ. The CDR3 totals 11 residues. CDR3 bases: TGTGCCAGCAGCTTACGGGGGCCTCAGCTCTTC. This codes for CASSLRGPQLF.

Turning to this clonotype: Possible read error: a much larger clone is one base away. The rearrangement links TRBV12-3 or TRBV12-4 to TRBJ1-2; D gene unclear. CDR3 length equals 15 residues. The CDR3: CASSPNSPGNYGCTF. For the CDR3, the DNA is TGTGCCAGCAGTCCGAACTCCCCGGGAAACTATGGCTGCACCTTC.

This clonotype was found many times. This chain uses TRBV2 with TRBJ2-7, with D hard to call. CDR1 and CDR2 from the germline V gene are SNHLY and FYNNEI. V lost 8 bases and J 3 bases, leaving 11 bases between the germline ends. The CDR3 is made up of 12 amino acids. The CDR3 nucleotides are TGTGCCAGCCTTCGTGAGATCTACGAGCAGTACTTC. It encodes CASLREIYEQYF.

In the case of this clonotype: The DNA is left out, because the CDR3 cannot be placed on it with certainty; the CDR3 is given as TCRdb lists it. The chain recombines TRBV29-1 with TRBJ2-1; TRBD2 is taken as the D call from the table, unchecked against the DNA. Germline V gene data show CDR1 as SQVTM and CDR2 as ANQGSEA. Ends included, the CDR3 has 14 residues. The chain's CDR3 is CSVAGGTAFNERFF.

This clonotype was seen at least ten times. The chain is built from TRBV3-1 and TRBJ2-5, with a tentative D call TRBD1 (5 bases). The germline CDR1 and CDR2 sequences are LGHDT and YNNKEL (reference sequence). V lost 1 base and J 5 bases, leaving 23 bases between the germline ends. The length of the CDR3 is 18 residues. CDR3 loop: CASSQVGRPVAGWETQYF. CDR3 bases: TGTGCCAGCAGCCAAGTCGGACGGCCCGTCGCAGGGTGGGAGACCCAGTACTTC.

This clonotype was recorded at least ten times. In DNA, the CDR3 is TGTGCCACCAGCAGGCTAGCGGGATGGGCCGGGGAGCTGTTTTTT. Translating it yields CATSRLAGWAGELFF. This chain uses TRBV15 with TRBJ2-2, with 9 bases identical to TRBD2. The CDR3 consists of 15 residues. Germline-derived CDR1 and CDR2 are LNHNV and YYDKDF (reference sequence). Trimming at V came to 3 bases and at J to 6 bases, leaving 5 bases not matched to a gene.

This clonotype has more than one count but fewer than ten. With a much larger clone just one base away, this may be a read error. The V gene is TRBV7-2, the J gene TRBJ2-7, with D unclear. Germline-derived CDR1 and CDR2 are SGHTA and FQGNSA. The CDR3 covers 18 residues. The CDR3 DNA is TGTGCCAGCAGCTTAGCATCCCTTTGGGGTAAAATCTCCCACGAGCAGTACTTC. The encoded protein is CASSLASLWGKISHEQYF.

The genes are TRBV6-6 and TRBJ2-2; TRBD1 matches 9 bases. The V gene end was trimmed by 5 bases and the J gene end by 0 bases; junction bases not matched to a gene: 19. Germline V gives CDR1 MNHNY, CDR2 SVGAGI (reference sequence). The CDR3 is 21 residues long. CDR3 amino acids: CASSPTHRTGGAGANTGELFF. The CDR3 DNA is TGTGCCAGCAGTCCCACACACCGTACAGGGGGCGCAGGCGCGAACACCGGGGAGCTGTTTTTT.

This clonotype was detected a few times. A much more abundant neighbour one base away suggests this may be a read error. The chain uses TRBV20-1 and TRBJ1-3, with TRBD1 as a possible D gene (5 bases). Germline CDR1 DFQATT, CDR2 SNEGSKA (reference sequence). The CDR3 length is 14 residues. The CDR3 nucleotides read TGCAGTGCTAGTTGGGGGAACTCTGGAACCACCATATATTTT. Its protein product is CSASWGNSGTTIYF.

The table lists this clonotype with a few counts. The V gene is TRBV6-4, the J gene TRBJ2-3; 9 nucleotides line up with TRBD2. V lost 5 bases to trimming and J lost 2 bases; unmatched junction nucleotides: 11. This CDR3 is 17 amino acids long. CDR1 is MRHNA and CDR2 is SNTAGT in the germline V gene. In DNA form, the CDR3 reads TGTGCCAGCAGTCGGGCTCGGGGCGGGGGGGACACAGATACGCAGTATTTT. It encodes CASSRARGGGDTDTQYF.